This T cell receptor (beta chain) originates from a study of blood T cells in healthy people across ages. Primers used in a second PCR of about 7 to 12 cycles were a sample-barcoded 5' primer and a J-beta primer mix. Each CDR3 protein gets one entry after TCRdb re-called the 5' RACE reads with MiXCR. The table records 1.2 million to 1.5 million distinct CDR3 sequences, about 43% of them present only once. Notes on this clonotype: Antigen unknown.

V trimming: 5 bases; J trimming: 12 bases; junction bases outside the gene matches: 6. CDR3 size: 14 residues. Overall study results and limits: A conclusive naive versus antigen-experienced comparison was prevented by the unsorted PBMCs.

The chain is built from TRBV12-3 or TRBV12-4 and TRBJ2-1, with 14 bases aligning to TRBD2. This receptor was identified in a woman between 18 and 29 years old in good health. The sequenced sample consisted of blood. CDR3 loop: CASSRSGTSGGQFF. The CDR3 DNA is TGTGCCAGCAGTCGGTCTGGGACTAGCGGGGGGCAGTTCTTC.